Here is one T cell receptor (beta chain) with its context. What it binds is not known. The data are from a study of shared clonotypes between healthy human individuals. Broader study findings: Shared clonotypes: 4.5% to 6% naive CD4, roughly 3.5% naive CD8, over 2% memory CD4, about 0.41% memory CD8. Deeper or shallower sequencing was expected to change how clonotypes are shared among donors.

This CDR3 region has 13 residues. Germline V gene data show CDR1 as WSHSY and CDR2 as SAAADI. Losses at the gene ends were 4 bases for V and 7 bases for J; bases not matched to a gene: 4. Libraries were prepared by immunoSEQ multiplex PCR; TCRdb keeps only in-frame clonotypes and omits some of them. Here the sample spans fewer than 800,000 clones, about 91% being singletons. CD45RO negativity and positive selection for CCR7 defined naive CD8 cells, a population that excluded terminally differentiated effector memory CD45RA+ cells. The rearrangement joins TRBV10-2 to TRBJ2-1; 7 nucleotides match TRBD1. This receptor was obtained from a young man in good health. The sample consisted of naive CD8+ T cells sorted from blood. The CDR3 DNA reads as TGCGCCAGCAGTGGACAGGGTACTAATGAGCAGTTCTTC. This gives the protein CASSGQGTNEQFF.